This paragraph covers one T cell receptor beta chain sequence. Its antigen is undetermined. This record belongs to a study of T cells expressing NK-cell markers. Study as a whole: With respect to HCMV, most of the eight sequenced donors were seropositive, and one was seronegative. Study-wide findings and caveats: In four donors, these clonotypes also led the CD3+CD56-NKG2C+ fraction. Whether expanded NKG2C+ T cell clones recognized HCMV stayed uncertain. More than 5 donors showed dominant NKG2C+ clonotypes comprising roughly 1.0-7.0% of their CD8+ T cells.

After re-calling the 5' RACE reads, TCRdb lists one entry per CDR3 protein, DNA absent. The sample's table shows around 550,000 distinct CDR3 sequences. The CDR3 has 15 amino acids. Germline CDR1 reads LGHDT; CDR2 reads YNNKEL (reference sequence). This TCR was sampled from a man between 18 and 29 years old in good health. The gene calls are TRBV3-1 and TRBJ2-5; TCRdb's D call, TRBD2, is unchecked because there is no DNA. Sequenced material: blood T cells: a sorted CD56 or NKG2C T cell subset, CD4+ or CD8+ T cells, or bulk PBMC T cells (not recorded which). The CDR3 loop is CASSTTSGRIETQYF.